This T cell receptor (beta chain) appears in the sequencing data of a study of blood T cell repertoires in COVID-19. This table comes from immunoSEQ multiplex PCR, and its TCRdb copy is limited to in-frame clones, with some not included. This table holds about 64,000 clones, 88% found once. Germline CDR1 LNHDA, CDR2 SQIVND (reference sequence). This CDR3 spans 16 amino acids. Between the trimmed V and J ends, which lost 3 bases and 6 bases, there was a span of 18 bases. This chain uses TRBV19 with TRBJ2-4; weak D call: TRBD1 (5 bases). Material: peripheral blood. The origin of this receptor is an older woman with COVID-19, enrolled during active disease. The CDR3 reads CASSIGALYIGNIQYF. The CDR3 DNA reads TGTGCCAGTAGTATTGGGGCCCTCTATATTGGAAACATTCAGTACTTC.